A single sample gave rise to the 21 T cell receptor beta chains below, sequenced in a study of T-cell reconstitution after alpha-beta-depleted transplantation in children. Preparation of the TCRbeta library involved a method that used unique molecular identifiers. One entry per CDR3 protein, called by TCRdb with MiXCR from the PCR reads. The sample lists around 500,000 distinct CDR3 sequences, roughly 24% occurring once. This specimen consisted of PBMCs, mostly from graft donor cells, obtained 360 days after TCRalphabeta/CD19-depleted stem cell transplant. These receptors were taken from a boy younger than two who had a stem cell transplant for acute myeloid leukemia, so the T cells may come from the graft donor.

This clonotype was seen many times. The DNA of the CDR3 is TGTGCCAGCAGTTCATGGGGGGGGGGCCCCTACGAGCAGTACGTC. Its translation is CASSSWGGGPYEQYV. The V and J genes are TRBV28 and TRBJ2-7, with a possible D match to TRBD2 (7 bases). Germline CDR1 and CDR2: MDHEN and SYDVKM. This CDR3 has 15 residues. V was pared by 4 bases and J by 2 bases, with 15 bases between.

This clonotype was seen at least ten times. V is TRBV29-1 and J is TRBJ2-1, with a tentative D call TRBD2 (5 bases). The length of the CDR3 is 13 residues. V dropped 6 bases and J dropped 12 bases, with 21 bases sitting between them. From germline, CDR1 is SQVTM and CDR2 ANQGSEA. This CDR3 is CSVALRLNPPQFF. The CDR3 DNA sequence: TGCAGCGTCGCACTCCGACTAAACCCACCGCAGTTCTTC.

This clonotype was counted ten times or more. The rearrangement joins TRBV12-5 to TRBJ1-2; D unclear. The CDR3 sequence is 13 residues long. Germline values: CDR1 LGHNT, CDR2 FRNRAP. Trimming removed 3 bases from V and 5 bases from J, with 10 bases in between. The CDR3 sequence is CASGFQQWYGYTF. The CDR3 DNA sequence: TGTGCTAGTGGTTTCCAACAGTGGTATGGCTACACCTTC.

There are many counts of this clonotype. The chain is built from TRBV20-1 and TRBJ1-1, with D tentatively TRBD1 (6 bases). The V and J ends lost 0 bases and 1 base respectively, with 12 bases between them. Germline V gene sequence: CDR1 DFQATT, CDR2 SNEGSKA (reference sequence). This CDR3 contains 15 residues. This CDR3 reads CSARDRGGANTEAFF. CDR3 in DNA: TGCAGTGCTAGAGACCGCGGGGGGGCGAACACTGAAGCTTTCTTT.

This clonotype was observed at least ten times. The gene calls are TRBV21-1 and TRBJ1-5; the table's D call, TRBD1, was not checked against the DNA. TRBV21-1 is labeled a pseudogene. CDR3 length equals 16 residues. CDR3 DNA: TGTGCCAGCAGCAACACAGGGGTCTATAGCAATCAGCCCCAGCATTTT. Its protein product is CASSNTGVYSNQPQHF.

This clonotype was seen a few times. This chain joins TRBV20-1 and TRBJ2-5; 11 bases are a match to TRBD2. This CDR3 region has 16 residues. Germline-derived CDR1 and CDR2 are DFQATT and SNEGSKA (reference sequence). V gave up 3 bases and J gave up 0 bases; unmatched junction bases: 6. CDR3 residues: CSARAGLAGDQETQYF. CDR3 coding DNA: TGCAGTGCTAGGGCAGGACTAGCGGGCGACCAAGAGACCCAGTACTTC.

In its sample, this clonotype was seen many times. The J gene is TRBJ2-7, the V gene TRBV20-1; 8 bases line up with TRBD1. CDR1 is DFQATT, CDR2 SNEGSKA, per germline (reference sequence). This CDR3 contains 14 residues. V lost 3 bases and J lost 4; bases outside the gene matches: 8. CDR3 sequence: CSARGRGQGYEQYF. The CDR3 DNA follows: TGCAGTGCTAGGGGCAGAGGACAGGGTTACGAGCAGTACTTC.

This clonotype was counted a few times. This sequence joins TRBV5-5 and TRBJ2-1, with no clear D. The germline CDR1 and CDR2 sequences are SGHKS and YYEKEE (reference sequence). This CDR3 is 15 amino acids long. V was pared by 0 bases and J by 4 bases, with 11 bases between. The CDR3 DNA is TGTGCCAGCAGCTTGGGAGAGAGCTCTTACAATGAGCAGTTCTTC. It specifies CASSLGESSYNEQFF.

The chain carries TRBV24-1 and TRBJ2-3, with a possible D match to TRBD1 (6 bases). CDR1 KGHDR and CDR2 SFDVKD come from the germline V gene. The CDR3 runs to 15 residues. The V end was cut by 0 bases, the J end by 10 bases, with 16 bases between. The CDR3, as DNA: TGTGCCACCAGTGATTTGCCGGACGGCAGGGGTGCGCAGTATTTT. It is translated as CATSDLPDGRGAQYF.

The CDR3 spells CASSSSEGELHNEQFF. CDR3 nucleotides: TGTGCCAGCAGTTCCTCGGAGGGGGAGTTACACAATGAGCAGTTCTTC. The genes are TRBV6-2 or TRBV6-3 and TRBJ2-1, with D perhaps TRBD1 or TRBD2 (6 bases each). Trimming shortened V by 4 bases and J by 5 bases, and 18 bases separated the two germline ends. This CDR3 is built from 16 residues. CDR1 MNHEY and CDR2 SVGEGT come from the germline V gene.

V and J are TRBV20-1 and TRBJ1-1; 7 bases are a match to TRBD1. Germline-derived CDR1 and CDR2 are DFQATT and SNEGSKA (reference sequence). The CDR3 is 15 residues long. V shed 2 bases and J 0 bases; nucleotides not matched to a gene: 6. CDR3 residues: CSARWGRGLNTEAFF. CDR3 nucleotide sequence: TGCAGTGCTAGATGGGGGAGGGGGCTGAACACTGAAGCTTTCTTT.

This clonotype has a handful of counts. This sequence joins TRBV20-1 and TRBJ2-2, with D tentatively TRBD2 (7 bases). The CDR3 loop spans 15 amino acids. The V and J ends lost 1 base and 4 bases respectively, with 13 bases between them. Germline assignment: CDR1 DFQATT and CDR2 SNEGSKA (reference sequence). As DNA, the CDR3 is TGCAGTGCTAGAGTGGGGGGGCTATTCACCGGGGAGCTGTTTTTT. Translation gives CSARVGGLFTGELFF.

This clonotype was observed many times. The rearrangement joins TRBV12-3 or TRBV12-4 to TRBJ2-1, with D uncertain. V gave up 2 bases and J gave up 10 bases, with 9 bases separating them. CDR3 length: 12 amino acids. CDR3 DNA: TGTGCCAGCAGTTTAAGGTTGGGGGAGCAGTTCTTC. It yields the protein CASSLRLGEQFF.

The chain has TRBV20-1 and TRBJ2-3; TRBD2 matches 15 bases. In germline, CDR1 is DFQATT, CDR2 SNEGSKA (reference sequence). V lost 6 bases and J lost 1; bases outside the gene matches: 8. This CDR3 has 17 amino acids. Here the CDR3 DNA reads TGCAGTGCCAATGGACTAGCGGGGGGGCGGGGCACAGATACGCAGTATTTT. This codes for CSANGLAGGRGTDTQYF.

The chain links TRBV12-5 to TRBJ2-2; TRBD1 might be the D (6 bases). Germline-derived CDR1 and CDR2 are LGHNT and FRNRAP. The V end was cut by 6 bases, the J end by 5 bases, with 13 bases between. This CDR3 is built from 14 residues. CDR3 DNA sequence: TGTGCTAGTGGCAGGGGCGCTGGGACCGGGGAGCTGTTTTTT. The encoded protein is CASGRGAGTGELFF.

In this sample, this clonotype turned up a few times. This sequence joins TRBV20-1 and TRBJ1-2, with D possibly TRBD1 on 5 matching bases. This CDR3 comprises 13 residues. Germline V CDR1 and CDR2: DFQATT, SNEGSKA (reference sequence). Trimming removed 6 bases from V and 4 bases from J, with 15 bases in between. The CDR3 reads CSAEKGNLYGYTF. The CDR3 DNA reads TGCAGTGCCGAGAAGGGGAACCTCTATGGCTACACCTTC.

The chain employs TRBV5-1 and TRBJ1-6, with D perhaps matching TRBD1 (5 bases). With 0 bases removed from V and 7 bases from J, the gap between germline ends came to 11 bases. Germline V gene lookup returns CDR1 SGHRS and CDR2 YFSETQ. The CDR3 is 15 amino acids. This CDR3 is CASSLGDSVNSPLHF. CDR3 nucleotide sequence: TGCGCCAGCAGCTTGGGTGACAGTGTGAATTCACCCCTCCACTTT.

V is TRBV7-2 and J is TRBJ2-7; no definite D call. This CDR3 is 13 amino acids long. The V gene lost 1 base and the J gene lost 5 bases, with 9 bases spanning the gap. CDR1 and CDR2 from the germline V gene are SGHTA and FQGNSA. The DNA for the CDR3 is TGTGCCAGCAGCTTAGAAGACCCCGACGAGCAGTACTTC. It translates to CASSLEDPDEQYF.

The chain is built from TRBV5-5 and TRBJ2-3; perhaps TRBD2 as D (7 bases). With 2 bases removed from V and 3 bases from J, the gap between germline ends came to 13 bases. This CDR3 comprises 15 residues. Germline V gene data show CDR1 as SGHKS and CDR2 as YYEKEE (reference sequence). The CDR3 region has the DNA TGTGCCAGCAGCTTTGGGGGGGCAGGAACAGATACGCAGTATTTT. Protein sequence: CASSFGGAGTDTQYF.

This clonotype has a count of ten or more. The chain couples TRBV12-3 or TRBV12-4 to TRBJ1-2; 7 nucleotides agree with TRBD1. The CDR3 is 14 residues long. V lost 4 bases, J lost 3 bases, and 5 bases stayed unmatched. The CDR3 sequence is CASSSRDSYYGYTF. CDR3 DNA: TGTGCCAGCAGTTCCAGGGACAGCTACTATGGCTACACCTTC.

This clonotype was seen a handful of times. The chain is built from TRBV24-1 and TRBJ2-1; 8 bases fit TRBD2. Germline CDR1 is KGHDR and CDR2 is SFDVKD. Trimming removed 9 bases from V and 5 bases from J; junction bases left unmatched: 11. CDR3 size: 15 residues. This chain's CDR3 is CATGALAGPDNEQFF. CDR3 nucleotides: TGTGCCACCGGGGCGCTAGCGGGCCCCGACAATGAGCAGTTCTTC.